The 19 T cell receptor beta chains below were found in one sample sequenced in a study of blood T cell repertoires in COVID-19. Sequenced by immunoSEQ multiplex PCR; TCRdb stores in-frame clones only, minus some. Of roughly 160,000 clones detected, 70% to 90% appear once; the ten largest clones hold roughly 5%. The material sequenced was peripheral blood. These receptors originate from a woman in her forties or fifties with COVID-19, enrolled during active disease.

This chain connects TRBV3-1 (or the pseudogene TRBV3-2) to TRBJ1-5; D unresolved. This CDR3 is 13 amino acids long. CDR1 is LGHDT, CDR2 YNNKEL, per germline (reference sequence). The germline V and J ends were trimmed by 0 bases and 6 bases, with 6 bases remaining between them. This CDR3 reads CASSQDRVQPQHF. The DNA of the CDR3 is TGTGCCAGCAGCCAAGATCGGGTTCAGCCCCAGCATTTT.

This clone was detected only a few times. Compared with germline, one end of the junction differs, possibly owing to a read error. The genes are TRBV3-1 (or the pseudogene TRBV3-2) and TRBJ2-1; 11 bases line up with TRBD2. Germline V gene data show CDR1 as LGHDT and CDR2 as YNNKEL (reference sequence). The CDR3 loop spans 14 amino acids. The CDR3 protein is CASRQAASGGEQFF. The CDR3 coding sequence is TGTGCCAGCAGGCAAGCGGCTAGCGGGGGGGAGCAGTTCTTC.

The chain carries TRBV7-2 and TRBJ1-2; no definite D call. Germline V CDR1 and CDR2: SGHTA, FQGNSA. V lost 4 bases to trimming and J lost 2 bases, with 14 bases between them. There are 15 residues in the CDR3. CDR3 protein: CASSSSGIRNYGYTF. DNA for the CDR3: TGTGCCAGCAGCTCTTCCGGGATTAGAAACTATGGCTACACCTTC.

The J gene is TRBJ1-1, the V gene TRBV2, with D possibly matching TRBD1 (5 bases). The CDR3 totals 13 residues. The V gene lost 4 bases and the J gene lost 4 bases, with 10 bases spanning the gap. The germline V gene encodes CDR1 SNHLY and CDR2 FYNNEI. The CDR3 here is CASSVSGATEAFF. CDR3 in DNA: TGTGCCAGCAGTGTTAGCGGGGCCACTGAAGCTTTCTTT.

The CDR3 DNA follows: TGTGCCAGCAGTTACTACACCGGGGAGCTGTTTTTT. Translating gives CASSYYTGELFF. The J gene is TRBJ2-2, the V gene TRBV28, with D unresolved. V lost 4 bases and J lost 3, with 3 bases in between. Per the germline V gene, CDR1 is MDHEN and CDR2 is SYDVKM. The CDR3 is made up of 12 amino acids.

This clone was seen only once. Here the CDR3 reads CASSRGTTNTGELFF. CDR3 DNA sequence: TGCGCCAGCAGTCGCGGGACTACTAACACCGGGGAGCTGTTTTTT. This sequence joins TRBV4-3 and TRBJ2-2; TRBD2 matches at 7 bases. Losses at the gene ends were 6 bases for V and 2 bases for J; bases not matched to a gene: 6. CDR1 LGHNA and CDR2 YSLEER come from the germline V gene. This CDR3 has 15 amino acids.

This chain connects TRBV18 to TRBJ1-5; D is undetermined. V was clipped by 2 bases and J by 0 bases, with 8 bases between them. Germline assignment: CDR1 KGHSH and CDR2 LQKENI. CDR3 length: 15 residues. The CDR3 region has the DNA TGTGCCAGCTCACCATCAGGCTATAGCAATCAGCCCCAGCATTTT. Translating it yields CASSPSGYSNQPQHF.

This rearrangement joins TRBV30 to TRBJ2-3; possible D gene TRBD2, 7 bases. V lost 4 bases and J lost 6, with 11 bases in between. In germline, CDR1 is GTSNPN, CDR2 SVGIG (reference sequence). This CDR3 is 12 amino acids long. The CDR3 DNA reads as TGTGCCTGGACCGGGGGGCAGGATACGCAGTATTTT. Its translation: CAWTGGQDTQYF.

The V call is TRBV2, the J call TRBJ1-2; D is unresolved. CDR3 size: 14 residues. Germline CDR1 SNHLY, CDR2 FYNNEI. Trimming removed 1 base from V and 4 bases from J, with 10 bases in between. CDR3 amino acids: CASSEVEGGYGYTF. CDR3 bases: TGTGCCAGCAGTGAAGTGGAGGGCGGCTATGGCTACACCTTC.

This chain uses TRBV7-9 with TRBJ2-1; TRBD2 is a possible D gene (6 bases). V was cut by 5 bases and J by 5 bases, with 10 bases left in between. The CDR3 runs to 13 residues. Germline V gene lookup returns CDR1 SEHNR and CDR2 FQNEAQ (reference sequence). This chain's CDR3 is CASSPSGDNEQFF. The CDR3 DNA reads as TGTGCCAGCAGCCCATCGGGAGACAATGAGCAGTTCTTC. Full variable domain (outside the CDR3, taken from reference TRBV7-9 and TRBJ2-1): DTGVSQNPRHKITKRGQNVTFRCDPISEHNRLYWYRQTLGQGPEFLTYFQNEAQLEKSRLLSDRFSAERPKGSFSTLEIQRTEQGDSAMYLCASSPSGDNEQFFGPGTRLTVL.

V and J are TRBV6-2 or TRBV6-3 and TRBJ1-5, with D uncertain. Germline V CDR1 and CDR2: MNHEY, SVGEGT. V dropped 0 bases and J dropped 3 bases, with 18 bases sitting between them. There are 18 residues in the CDR3. The CDR3 protein is CASSYSREDPALNQPQHF. The CDR3 DNA follows: TGTGCCAGCAGTTACTCGAGGGAAGACCCAGCTCTCAATCAGCCCCAGCATTTT.

This rearrangement joins TRBV7-2 to TRBJ1-5; 7 nucleotides line up with TRBD1. The trim removed 6 bases at V and 0 bases at J, leaving 11 bases unmatched. CDR1 is SGHTA and CDR2 is FQGNSA in the germline V gene. This CDR3 has 17 amino acids. CDR3 nucleotide sequence: TGTGCCAGCAGTTCAGACAGGGCGTCCTATAGCAATCAGCCCCAGCATTTT. Translating it yields CASSSDRASYSNQPQHF.

The chain carries TRBV29-1 and TRBJ1-2; the D gene is possibly TRBD1 (5 bases). Per germline, CDR1 SQVTM and CDR2 ANQGSEA. Trimming removed 4 bases from V and 6 bases from J, with 12 bases in between. The CDR3 runs 12 residues. CDR3 nucleotide sequence: TGCAGCGTTGTTGATCAGGGTCATGGCTACACCTTC. Protein: CSVVDQGHGYTF.

This chain links TRBV2 with TRBJ1-1; TRBD1 matches 8 bases. The CDR3 extends over 14 amino acids. V lost 7 bases and J lost 5; bases outside the gene matches: 9. The germline gives CDR1 SNHLY, CDR2 FYNNEI. The CDR3, as DNA: TGTGCCAGCACCCTTTCAGGGGGCGAGACTGAAGCTTTCTTT. Amino acids: CASTLSGGETEAFF.

V gene TRBV10-3 combines with J gene TRBJ2-7; TRBD2 aligns across 8 bases. Germline V gives CDR1 ENHRY, CDR2 SYGVKD. V gave up 11 bases and J gave up 2 bases; unmatched junction bases: 14. This CDR3 comprises 15 residues. This CDR3 reads CASLPRAGATYEQYF. The CDR3, as DNA: TGTGCCTCCCTCCCGCGAGCGGGGGCCACCTACGAGCAGTACTTC.

The count of this clone is one. This sequence joins TRBV18 and TRBJ1-6, with TRBD1 matching 8 bases. The CDR3 covers 18 residues. In germline, CDR1 is KGHSH, CDR2 LQKENI. After removal of 6 bases from V and 7 bases from J, the junction contained 17 bases not matched to a gene. Written as DNA, the CDR3 is TGTGCCAGCTCGTTCGACGCAGGGGGCGGGGGATTAAATTCACCCCTCCACTTT. It encodes CASSFDAGGGGLNSPLHF.

This sequence joins TRBV7-5 and TRBJ1-2; the table calls TRBD1, which could not be checked here. TRBV7-5 is designated a pseudogene. This CDR3 is 16 amino acids long. CDR3 protein: CVRSLVQEIPNYGYTF. In DNA, the CDR3 is TGTGTCAGAAGCTTAGTACAGGAAATACCTAACTATGGCTACACCTTC.

The gene calls are TRBV10-1 and TRBJ2-1, with a weak D call TRBD2 (6 bases). The CDR3 has 14 residues. Germline loops: CDR1 WNHNN, CDR2 SYGVQD (reference sequence). V lost 8 bases and J lost 8, with 19 bases in between. The CDR3 loop reads CASSFAQGGDEQFF. CDR3 DNA: TGCGCCAGCTCCTTTGCCCAGGGAGGTGATGAGCAGTTCTTC.

The chain carries TRBV4-3 and TRBJ2-7; tentatively, D is TRBD1 (6 bases). The CDR3 extends over 16 amino acids. V was trimmed by 0 bases and J by 1 base, leaving 13 bases between them. The germline V gene has CDR1 LGHNA and CDR2 YSLEER. The CDR3 bases are TGCGCCAGCAGCCAAGATTTGGGGGCGCGGTCCTACGAGCAGTACTTC. Residues: CASSQDLGARSYEQYF.